A single T cell receptor beta chain is shown here with its context. Antigen: not known. Generation of cDNA took place in eight separate reactions per sample. UMIs containing a 6-nucleotide sample barcode were added via template switching. Researchers put TCRalpha and TCRbeta cDNA through two nested PCRs lasting roughly 16 and 10 cycles. TCRdb processed the 5' RACE reads again and assigns one entry to each CDR3 protein, with no DNA. The sample holds around 99,000 distinct CDR3 sequences. The CDR3 length is 14 residues. In germline, CDR1 is DFQATT, CDR2 SNEGSKA (reference sequence). This record comes from a study of monozygotic twins with inflammatory bowel disease. Whole-study findings and limits: Among IBD patients, fewer clonotypes were shared with others than among healthy twins, especially with disease activity.

The sequencing sample was made of blood. The clonotype originates from a human donor with ulcerative colitis or Crohn's disease, or a healthy co-twin of an affected twin (not recorded which). This rearrangement joins TRBV20-1 to TRBJ1-5. CDR3 region: CSAPLIGSNQPQHF.